The 9 T cell receptor beta chains reported below all come from one sample, sequenced in a study of response to subunit inactivated influenza vaccine. TCRdb processed the RT-PCR reads anew with MiXCR; each CDR3 protein has one entry. Of about half a million distinct CDR3 sequences listed, approximately 11% are singletons. This sample comprised PBMCs from blood, obtained roughly 46 days after vaccination. Receptors were obtained from a man aged 50 to 60 who received an inactivated influenza vaccine.

This clonotype was counted a single time. CDR3 in amino acids: CASSLRQGAMNEQFF. CDR3 bases: TGTGCCAGCAGTCTCCGACAGGGGGCTATGAATGAGCAGTTCTTC. This chain joins TRBV7-9 and TRBJ2-1; 10 nucleotides align to TRBD1. Germline-derived CDR1 and CDR2 are SEHNR and FQNEAQ (reference sequence). This CDR3 region has 15 residues. Trimming took 6 bases from V and 7 from J; bases not matched to a gene: 9. Based on the CDR3 plus reference TRBV7-9 and TRBJ2-1, the full variable domain is DTGVSQNPRHKITKRGQNVTFRCDPISEHNRLYWYRQTLGQGPEFLTYFQNEAQLEKSRLLSDRFSAERPKGSFSTLEIQRTEQGDSAMYLCASSLRQGAMNEQFFGPGTRLTVL.

The gene calls are TRBV12-3 or TRBV12-4 and TRBJ1-5; weak D call: TRBD1 (6 bases). Trimming pared 2 bases from V and 7 bases from J, leaving 12 bases between. This CDR3 contains 14 residues. CDR3 nucleotide sequence: TGTGCCAGCAGTTTAAGGGGGTGGGGACAGCCCCAGCATTTT. It yields the protein CASSLRGWGQPQHF.

In this sample, this clonotype turned up many times. The rearrangement uses TRBV6-5 and TRBJ2-2; D possibly matches TRBD1 or TRBD2 (5 bases each). V shed 0 bases and J shed 8 bases, with 10 bases lying between them. CDR1 MNHEY and CDR2 SVGAGI come from the germline V gene. The CDR3 extends over 14 amino acids. The CDR3 nucleotides read TGTGCCAGCAGTTACTCGGTGGGGGAGGGGGAGCTGTTTTTT. Translation: CASSYSVGEGELFF.

V usage is TRBV20-1 and J usage is TRBJ2-1; D remains unclear. Germline CDR1 DFQATT, CDR2 SNEGSKA (reference sequence). The CDR3 length is 11 residues. Trimming stripped 5 bases from V and 8 bases from J, with 10 bases between. Written as DNA, the CDR3 is TGCAGTGCTCACAATCAAGATGAGCAGTTCTTC. Amino acid sequence: CSAHNQDEQFF.

The sample holds a few counts of this clonotype. DNA for the CDR3: TGTGCCAGCAGCTTAGCGGGACAGTCGAGCAATCAGCCCCAGCATTTT. Translated: CASSLAGQSSNQPQHF. The genes are TRBV7-8 and TRBJ1-5; 7 nucleotides line up with TRBD1. The CDR3 consists of 16 residues. Germline loops: CDR1 SGHVS, CDR2 FQNEAQ. With 0 bases clipped from V and 1 base from J, the junction kept 3 bases outside the gene matches.

This clonotype was recorded at least ten times. The chain carries TRBV28 and TRBJ2-1; either TRBD1 or TRBD2 may supply D (5 bases each). The CDR3 is 14 residues long. Trimming cost V 5 bases and J 4 bases, with 12 bases left between them. Germline values: CDR1 MDHEN, CDR2 SYDVKM. CDR3 sequence (DNA): TGTGCCAGCAGTACCGGGACCGGGTACAATGAGCAGTTCTTC. Its translation is CASSTGTGYNEQFF. Drawing the rest from reference TRBV28 and TRBJ2-1, the complete variable domain is DVKVTQSSRYLVKRTGEKVFLECVQDMDHENMFWYRQDPGLGLRLIYFSYDVKMKEKGDIPEGYSVSREKKERFSLILESASTNQTSMYLCASSTGTGYNEQFFGPGTRLTVL.

The chain links TRBV5-5 to TRBJ2-4, with D unresolved. In germline, CDR1 is SGHKS, CDR2 YYEKEE (reference sequence). This CDR3 spans 12 amino acids. Trimming stripped 1 base from V and 9 bases from J, with 8 bases between. The CDR3, as DNA: TGTGCCAGCAGCTTGTTAGGTTTCATTCAGTACTTC. Amino acids: CASSLLGFIQYF.

This clonotype showed up many times. V is TRBV5-6 and J is TRBJ2-3, with D unresolved. V lost 2 bases, J lost 6 bases, and 7 bases lay in between. This CDR3 region has 12 residues. Per the germline V gene, CDR1 is SGHDT and CDR2 is YYEEEE. For the CDR3, the DNA is TGTGCCAGCAGCTTAATCTGGGATACGCAGTATTTT. Translated: CASSLIWDTQYF.

This chain's CDR3 is CATSRKGFDQPQHF. CDR3 DNA sequence: TGTGCCACCAGCAGGAAGGGTTTCGATCAGCCCCAGCATTTT. The J gene is TRBJ1-5, the V gene TRBV15; D gene ambiguous. The CDR3 runs to 14 residues. V lost 3 bases and J lost 5, with 11 bases in between. From germline, CDR1 is LNHNV and CDR2 YYDKDF (reference sequence). Using reference TRBV15 and TRBJ1-5 for the parts outside the CDR3, the full variable domain is DAMVIQNPRYQVTQFGKPVTLSCSQTLNHNVMYWYQQKSSQAPKLLFHYYDKDFNNEADTPDNFQSRRPNTSFCFLDIRSPGLGDTAMYLCATSRKGFDQPQHFGDGTRLSIL.